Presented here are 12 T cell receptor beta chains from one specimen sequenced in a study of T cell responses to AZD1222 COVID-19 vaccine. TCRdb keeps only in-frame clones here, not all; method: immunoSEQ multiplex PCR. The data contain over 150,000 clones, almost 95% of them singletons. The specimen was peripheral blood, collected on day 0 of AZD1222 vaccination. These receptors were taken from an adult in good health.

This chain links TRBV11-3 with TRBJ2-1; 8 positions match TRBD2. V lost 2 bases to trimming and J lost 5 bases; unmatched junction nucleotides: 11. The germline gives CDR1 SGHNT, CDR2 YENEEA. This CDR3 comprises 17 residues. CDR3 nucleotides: TGTGCCAGCAGCTTAAATCTTGCGGGAGGCCCTAACAATGAGCAGTTCTTC. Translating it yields CASSLNLAGGPNNEQFF.

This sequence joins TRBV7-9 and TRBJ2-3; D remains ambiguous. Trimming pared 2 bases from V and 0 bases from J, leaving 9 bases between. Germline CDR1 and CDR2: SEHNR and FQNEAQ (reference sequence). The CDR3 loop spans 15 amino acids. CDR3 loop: CASSLLVKSTDTQYF. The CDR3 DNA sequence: TGTGCCAGCAGCTTATTGGTCAAAAGCACAGATACGCAGTATTTT.

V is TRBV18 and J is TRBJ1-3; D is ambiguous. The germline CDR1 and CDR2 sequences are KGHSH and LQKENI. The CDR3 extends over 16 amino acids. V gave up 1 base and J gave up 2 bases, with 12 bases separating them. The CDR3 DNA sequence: TGTGCCAGCTCACCACGCATGTCGGAAGCTGGAAACACCATATATTTT. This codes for CASSPRMSEAGNTIYF.

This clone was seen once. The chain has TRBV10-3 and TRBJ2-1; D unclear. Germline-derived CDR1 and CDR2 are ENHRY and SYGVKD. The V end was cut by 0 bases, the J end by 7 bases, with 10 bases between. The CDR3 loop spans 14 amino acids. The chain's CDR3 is CAISESPEVNEQFF. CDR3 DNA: TGTGCCATCAGTGAGTCTCCCGAGGTGAATGAGCAGTTCTTC.

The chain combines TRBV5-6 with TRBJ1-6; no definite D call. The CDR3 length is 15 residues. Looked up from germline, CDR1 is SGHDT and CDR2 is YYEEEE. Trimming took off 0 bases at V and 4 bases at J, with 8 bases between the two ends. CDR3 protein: CASSLVRQYNSPLHF. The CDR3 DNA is TGTGCCAGCAGCTTGGTTAGGCAGTATAATTCACCCCTCCACTTT.

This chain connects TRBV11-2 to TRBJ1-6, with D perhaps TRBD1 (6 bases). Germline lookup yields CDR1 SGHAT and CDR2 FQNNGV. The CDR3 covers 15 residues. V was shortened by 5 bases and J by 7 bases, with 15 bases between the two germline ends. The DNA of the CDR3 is TGTGCCAGCAGCCGCGGCGCGAGGGGGAATTCACCCCTCCACTTT. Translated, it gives CASSRGARGNSPLHF.

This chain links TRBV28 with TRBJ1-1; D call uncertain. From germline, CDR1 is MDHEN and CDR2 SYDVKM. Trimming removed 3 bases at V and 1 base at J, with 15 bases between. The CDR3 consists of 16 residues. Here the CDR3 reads CASSFFLGRRNTEAFF. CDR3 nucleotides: TGTGCCAGCAGTTTTTTTCTTGGCAGGAGGAACACTGAAGCTTTCTTT.

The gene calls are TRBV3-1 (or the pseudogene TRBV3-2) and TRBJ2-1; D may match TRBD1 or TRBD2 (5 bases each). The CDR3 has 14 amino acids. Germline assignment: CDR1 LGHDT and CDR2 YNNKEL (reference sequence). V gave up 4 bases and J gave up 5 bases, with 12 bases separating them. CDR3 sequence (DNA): TGTGCCAGCAGCCTCGGGGCCCGGAACAATGAGCAGTTCTTC. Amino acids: CASSLGARNNEQFF.

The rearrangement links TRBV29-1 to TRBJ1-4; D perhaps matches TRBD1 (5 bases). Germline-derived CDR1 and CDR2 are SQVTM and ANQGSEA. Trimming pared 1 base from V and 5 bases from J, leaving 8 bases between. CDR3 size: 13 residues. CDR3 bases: TGCAGCGTTGAAGGTGACAGCAATGAAAAACTGTTTTTT. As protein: CSVEGDSNEKLFF.

CDR3 nucleotide sequence: TGTGCCAGCAGCTTTCTAGGAGCTGCTAGCTCCTACGAGCAGTACTTC. This codes for CASSFLGAASSYEQYF. The chain has TRBV7-8 and TRBJ2-7; D ambiguous. The CDR3 runs to 16 residues. CDR1 and CDR2 (germline): SGHVS, FQNEAQ. V was trimmed by 3 bases and J by 0 bases, leaving 15 bases between them.

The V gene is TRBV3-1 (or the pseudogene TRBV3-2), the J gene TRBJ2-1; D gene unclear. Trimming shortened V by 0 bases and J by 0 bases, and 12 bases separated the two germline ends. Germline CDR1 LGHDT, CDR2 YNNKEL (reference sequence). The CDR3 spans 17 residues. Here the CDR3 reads CASSQESRGPSYNEQFF. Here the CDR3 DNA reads TGTGCCAGCAGCCAAGAGTCTCGAGGTCCCTCCTACAATGAGCAGTTCTTC.

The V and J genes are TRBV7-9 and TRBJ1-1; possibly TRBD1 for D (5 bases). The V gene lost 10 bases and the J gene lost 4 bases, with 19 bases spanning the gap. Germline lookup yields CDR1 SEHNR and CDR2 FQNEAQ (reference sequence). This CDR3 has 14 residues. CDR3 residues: CATIKTGPGTEAFF. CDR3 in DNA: TGTGCCACCATTAAGACGGGGCCGGGCACTGAAGCTTTCTTT.